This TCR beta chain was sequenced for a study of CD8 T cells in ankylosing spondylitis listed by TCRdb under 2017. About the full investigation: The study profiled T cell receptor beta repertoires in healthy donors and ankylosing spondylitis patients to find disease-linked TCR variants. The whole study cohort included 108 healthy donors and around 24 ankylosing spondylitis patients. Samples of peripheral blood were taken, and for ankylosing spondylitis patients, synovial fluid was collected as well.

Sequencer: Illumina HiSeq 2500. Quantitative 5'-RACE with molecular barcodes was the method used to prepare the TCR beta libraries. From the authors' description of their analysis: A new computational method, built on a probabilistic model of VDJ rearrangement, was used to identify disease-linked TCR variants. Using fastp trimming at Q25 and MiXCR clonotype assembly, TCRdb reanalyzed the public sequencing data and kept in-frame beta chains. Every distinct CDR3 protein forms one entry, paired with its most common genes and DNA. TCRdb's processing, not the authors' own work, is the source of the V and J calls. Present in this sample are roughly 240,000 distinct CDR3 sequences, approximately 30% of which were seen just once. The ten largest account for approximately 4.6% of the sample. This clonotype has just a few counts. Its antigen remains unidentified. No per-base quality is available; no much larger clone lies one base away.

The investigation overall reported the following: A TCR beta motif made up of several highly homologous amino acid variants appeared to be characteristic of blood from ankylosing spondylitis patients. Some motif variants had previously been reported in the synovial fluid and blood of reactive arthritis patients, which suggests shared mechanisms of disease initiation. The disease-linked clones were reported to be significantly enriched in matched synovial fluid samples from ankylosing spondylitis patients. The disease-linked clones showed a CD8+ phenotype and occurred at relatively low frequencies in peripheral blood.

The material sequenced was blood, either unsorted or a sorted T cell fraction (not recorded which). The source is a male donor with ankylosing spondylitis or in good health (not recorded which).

CDR3 loop: CSASQLAGGSSYNEQFF. The DNA sequence is given as TGCAGTGCTAGTCAGCTAGCGGGGGGCTCCTCCTACAATGAGCAGTTCTTC. Rearrangement joined TRBV20-1 to TRBJ2-1, with 11 junctional bases fitting TRBD2. The CDR3 runs 17 amino acids, cysteine and phenylalanine included. Just CDR3 DNA is preserved here, 51 bases in frame from base 1. Compared with germline, V lacks 3 bases and J lacks 0 bases; bases without a gene match: 7. Based on the germline V gene (reference sequence), the CDR1 and CDR2 sequences are DFQATT and SNEGSKA.